This T cell receptor beta chain was retrieved from a study of blood T cells in healthy people across ages. Findings and caveats of the study: Per million T cells, TCR beta diversity dropped roughly linearly as age increased.

Germline V gives CDR1 SGHRS, CDR2 YFSETQ. The CDR3 is 15 residues long. A sample-barcoded 5' primer and a J-beta primer mix were used in a second PCR of about 7 to 11 cycles. Using its own MiXCR run on the 5' RACE reads, TCRdb lists one record per CDR3 protein. Of about 1,600,000 distinct CDR3 sequences listed, about 40% are singletons. Researchers report isolating at least 7 million PBMCs per sample. On this clonotype itself: Its specificity is unknown. One junction end does not reproduce the germline sequence, and a read error may be involved.

The chain uses TRBV5-1 and TRBJ2-3; tentatively, D is TRBD1 (6 bases). Sequencing was done on a sample of blood. The sequence came from a woman younger than 35 in good health. The CDR3 loop is CANSPSTGYGDTQYF. The DNA for the CDR3 is TGCGCCAACAGCCCTTCTACAGGGTATGGGGATACGCAGTATTTT.